These T cell receptor beta chains were read from a single sample in a study of identical twins. TCRdb re-called the 5' RACE reads with MiXCR, one entry per CDR3 protein. The sample includes about 240,000 distinct CDR3 sequences, 6.5% to 9% of them seen just once. This same sample was also taken into another study, of yellow fever vaccine responses in identical twins.

The sample taken for sequencing was CD8+ T cells sorted from blood. The receptors come from a woman aged 18-29 years in good health. Each CDR3 is given with its conserved first and last residue. A D gene is named only where the DNA matches it firmly. Clone size is stated in some rows and not others, as once, few, many or a class when expanded.

v_call,clone_size,j_call,d_call,cdr3_nt,cdr3_aa
TRBV7-9,few,TRBJ2-7,NA,TGTGCCAGCAGCTATGGGACTGCGGCCTACGAGCAGTACTTC,CASSYGTAAYEQYF
TRBV25-1,few,TRBJ2-3,NA,TGTGCCAGCAGTGAATATCGGTATACTGGAGATACGCAGTATTTT,CASSEYRYTGDTQYF
TRBV9,few,TRBJ1-4,TRBD1,TGTGCCAGCAGCGTAGAGGACAGGGCTTCTAATGAAAAACTGTTTTTT,CASSVEDRASNEKLFF
TRBV19,few,TRBJ2-7,TRBD1,TGTGCCAGTAGCATATCCACTCCGGACAGGGGGACCTACGAGCAGTACTTC,CASSISTPDRGTYEQYF
TRBV2,NA,TRBJ1-2,TRBD1,TGTGCCAGCAGAACCGGGACAGGGACTATGTTCTACACCTTC,CASRTGTGTMFYTF
TRBV27,NA,TRBJ2-1,TRBD1,TGTGCCAGCAGATTCGGGACAGGGGGATCCAATGAGCAGTTCTTC,CASRFGTGGSNEQFF
TRBV5-1,few,TRBJ2-7,TRBD2,TGCGCCAGCAGCTGGAGCGGGGAGCTCGACGAGCAGTACTTC,CASSWSGELDEQYF
TRBV7-9,NA,TRBJ2-1,NA,TGTGCCAGCAGCTTGATGGTCGGGGACTACAATGAGCAGTTCTTC,CASSLMVGDYNEQFF
TRBV12-3/TRBV12-4,many,TRBJ2-3,NA,TGTGCCAGCGACGGGGGACACACAGATACGCAGTATTTT,CASDGGHTDTQYF
TRBV29-1,NA,TRBJ2-1,NA,TGCAGCGTTGGCCGGACCGGCTTCTACAATGAGCAGTTCTTC,CSVGRTGFYNEQFF
TRBV29-1,NA,TRBJ2-5,TRBD1,TGCAGCGACCGGGACAGAGCCCAAGAGACCCAGTACTTC,CSDRDRAQETQYF
TRBV10-2,NA,TRBJ2-5,NA,TGCGACAGCAGTGAGTCCCCGTGGGGCTCCCTCCAAGAGACCCAGTACTTC,CDSSESPWGSLQETQYF
TRBV28,few,TRBJ2-1,TRBD2,TGTGCCAGCAGTTTCCCCGGACTTGGTAGCGGGGGGAAATCCTACAATGAGCAGTTCTTC,CASSFPGLGSGGKSYNEQFF
TRBV7-9,NA,TRBJ1-1,NA,TGTGCCAGCAGCCAAAACAGGAGAGCTGAAGCTTTCTTT,CASSQNRRAEAFF
TRBV15,once,TRBJ1-1,NA,TGTGCCACCAGCAGAGAACTAGGGGTCGTCGAAGCTTTCTTT,CATSRELGVVEAFF
TRBV25-1,many,TRBJ2-7,TRBD1,TGTGCCAGCAGTGAACGTGGGGGGACAGGGAACCCCTACGAGCAGTACTTC,CASSERGGTGNPYEQYF
TRBV20-1,few,TRBJ2-1,NA,TGCAGTGCTAGAGGACCGCCGGGGGATGAGCAGTTCTTC,CSARGPPGDEQFF
TRBV4-2,many,TRBJ2-5,NA,TGTGCCAGCAGCCAAGATGGGGGCTTGAGCATTCAAGAGACCCAGTACTTC,CASSQDGGLSIQETQYF
TRBV2,few,TRBJ2-2,NA,TGTGCCAGCAGTGAAAGTCTCTCGGAAACCGGCACCGGGGAGCTGTTTTTT,CASSESLSETGTGELFF
TRBV6-5,few,TRBJ2-1,NA,TGTGCCAGCAGTTACTCGAGTCGGTATCGGAACAATGAGCAGTTCTTC,CASSYSSRYRNNEQFF
TRBV12-3/TRBV12-4,few,TRBJ1-1,NA,TGTGCCAGCAGTACGGTCTCGGAAGCTTTCTTT,CASSTVSEAFF
TRBV6-5,NA,TRBJ2-3,NA,TGTGCCAGCAGTTACACCCCGGGGCTTAGCACAGATACGCAGTATTTT,CASSYTPGLSTDTQYF
TRBV20-1,NA,TRBJ2-1,NA,TGCTGTGCTAGAGATCTATATGGTCAGGGAGTCAGGAATGAGCAGTTCTTC,CCARDLYGQGVRNEQFF
TRBV10-3,NA,TRBJ2-7,TRBD2,TGTGCCATCAGTGACCCGGGGGCTAGCGGGAGCCACGAGCAGTACTTC,CAISDPGASGSHEQYF
TRBV28,few,TRBJ1-6,NA,TGTGCCAGCAGTTCGTGGACCGACTATAATTCACCCCTCCACTTT,CASSSWTDYNSPLHF
TRBV5-1,few,TRBJ2-1,NA,TGCGCCAGCAGCTTGGAAGGGGGGGCCTCCTACAATGAGCAGTTCTTC,CASSLEGGASYNEQFF
TRBV12-3/TRBV12-4,many,TRBJ2-7,NA,TGTGCCAGCAGTTTAGCGCAGGGCAGGCTGGCCTACGAGCAGTACTTC,CASSLAQGRLAYEQYF
TRBV12-3/TRBV12-4,many,TRBJ2-7,NA,TGTGCCAGCAGTTTAGGTGGGAACATCTACGAGCAGTACTTC,CASSLGGNIYEQYF
TRBV6-2/TRBV6-3,NA,TRBJ2-5,TRBD2,TGTGCCAGCAGTTACCGGGGGGGGCAAGAGACCCAGTACTTC,CASSYRGGQETQYF